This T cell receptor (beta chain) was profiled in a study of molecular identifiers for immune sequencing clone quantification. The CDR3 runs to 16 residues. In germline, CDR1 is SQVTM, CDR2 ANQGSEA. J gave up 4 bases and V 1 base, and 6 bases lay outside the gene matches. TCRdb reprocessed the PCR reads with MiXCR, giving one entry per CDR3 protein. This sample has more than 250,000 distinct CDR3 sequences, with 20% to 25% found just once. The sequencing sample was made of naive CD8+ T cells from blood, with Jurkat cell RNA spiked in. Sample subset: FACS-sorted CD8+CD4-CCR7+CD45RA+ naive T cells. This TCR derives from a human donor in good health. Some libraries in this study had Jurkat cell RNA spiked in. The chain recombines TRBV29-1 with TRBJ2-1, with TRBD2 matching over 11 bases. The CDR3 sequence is CSVEGLAGTRYNEQFF. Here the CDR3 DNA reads TGCAGCGTTGAAGGACTAGCGGGAACCCGATACAATGAGCAGTTCTTC.